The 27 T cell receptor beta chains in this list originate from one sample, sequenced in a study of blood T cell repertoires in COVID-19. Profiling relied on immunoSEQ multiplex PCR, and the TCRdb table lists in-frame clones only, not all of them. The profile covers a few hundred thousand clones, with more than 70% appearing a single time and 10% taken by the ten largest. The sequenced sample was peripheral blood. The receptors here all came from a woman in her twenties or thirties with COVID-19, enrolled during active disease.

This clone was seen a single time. CDR3 bases: TGTGCCAGCAGTGAGGGCAGCAGACCCACAGATACGCAGTATTTT. This translates into CASSEGSRPTDTQYF. This rearrangement joins TRBV6-1 to TRBJ2-3; D unresolved. CDR1 is MNHNS, CDR2 SASEGT, per germline. The CDR3 is 15 amino acids. V gave up 3 bases and J gave up 2 bases, with 12 bases separating them.

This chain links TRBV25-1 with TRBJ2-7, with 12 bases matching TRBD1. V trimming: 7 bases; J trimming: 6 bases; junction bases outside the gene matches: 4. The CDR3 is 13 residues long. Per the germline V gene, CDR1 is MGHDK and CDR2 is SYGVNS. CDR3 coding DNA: TGTGCCAGCACCGGGACAGGGGGCTTCGAGCAGTACTTC. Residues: CASTGTGGFEQYF.

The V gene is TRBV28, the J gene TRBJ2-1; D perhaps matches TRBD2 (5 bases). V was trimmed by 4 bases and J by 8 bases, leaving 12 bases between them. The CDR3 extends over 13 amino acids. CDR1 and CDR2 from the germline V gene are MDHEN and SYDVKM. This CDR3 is CASSSEATHEQFF. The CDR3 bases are TGTGCCAGCAGTTCGGAGGCGACTCATGAGCAGTTCTTC. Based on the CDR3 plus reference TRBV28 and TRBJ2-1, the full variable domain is DVKVTQSSRYLVKRTGEKVFLECVQDMDHENMFWYRQDPGLGLRLIYFSYDVKMKEKGDIPEGYSVSREKKERFSLILESASTNQTSMYLCASSSEATHEQFFGPGTRLTVL.

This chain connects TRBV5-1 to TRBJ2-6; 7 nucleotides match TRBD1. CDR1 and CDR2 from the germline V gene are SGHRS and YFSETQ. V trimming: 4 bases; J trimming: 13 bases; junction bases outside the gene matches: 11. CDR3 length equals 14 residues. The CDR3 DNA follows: TGCGCCAGCAGCAGCACGACAGGGTTCGGTGTCCTGACTTTC. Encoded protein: CASSSTTGFGVLTF. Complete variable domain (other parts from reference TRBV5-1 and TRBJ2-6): KAGVTQTPRYLIKTRGQQVTLSCSPISGHRSVSWYQQTPGQGLQFLFEYFSETQRNKGNFPGRFSGRQFSNSRSEMNVSTLELGDSALYLCASSSTTGFGVLTFGAGSRLTVL.

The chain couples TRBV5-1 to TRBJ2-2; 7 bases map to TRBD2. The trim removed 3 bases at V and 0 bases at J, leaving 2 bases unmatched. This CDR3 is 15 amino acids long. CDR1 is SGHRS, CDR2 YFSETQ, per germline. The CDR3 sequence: CASSSSGSNTGELFF. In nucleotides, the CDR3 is TGCGCCAGCAGCTCTAGCGGATCGAACACCGGGGAGCTGTTTTTT.

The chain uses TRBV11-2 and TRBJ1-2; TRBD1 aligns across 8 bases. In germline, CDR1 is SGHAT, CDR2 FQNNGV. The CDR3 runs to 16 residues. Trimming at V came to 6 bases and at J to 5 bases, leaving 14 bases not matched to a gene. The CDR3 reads CASRTPRTGPRYGYTF. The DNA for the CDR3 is TGTGCCAGCAGAACCCCTAGGACAGGGCCTCGATATGGCTACACCTTC.

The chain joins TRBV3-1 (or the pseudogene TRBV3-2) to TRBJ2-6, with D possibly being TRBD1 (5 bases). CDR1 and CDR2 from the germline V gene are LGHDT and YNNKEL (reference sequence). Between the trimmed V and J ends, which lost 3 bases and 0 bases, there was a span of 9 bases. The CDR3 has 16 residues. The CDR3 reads CASSQVTASGANVLTF. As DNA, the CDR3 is TGTGCCAGCAGCCAGGTGACAGCCTCTGGGGCCAACGTCCTGACTTTC.

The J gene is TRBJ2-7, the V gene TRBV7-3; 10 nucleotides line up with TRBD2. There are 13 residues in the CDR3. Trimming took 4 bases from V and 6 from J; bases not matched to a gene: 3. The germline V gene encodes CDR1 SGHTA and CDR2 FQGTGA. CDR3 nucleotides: TGTGCCAGCAGCTCTAGCGGGAGCGGCGAGCAGTACTTC. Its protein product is CASSSSGSGEQYF.

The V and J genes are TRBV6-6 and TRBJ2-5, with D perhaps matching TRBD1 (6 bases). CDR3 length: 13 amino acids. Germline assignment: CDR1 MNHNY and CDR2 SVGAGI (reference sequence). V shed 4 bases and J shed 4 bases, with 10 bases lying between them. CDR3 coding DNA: TGTGCCAGCAGTTCCACAGGGAGAGAGACCCAGTACTTC. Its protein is CASSSTGRETQYF.

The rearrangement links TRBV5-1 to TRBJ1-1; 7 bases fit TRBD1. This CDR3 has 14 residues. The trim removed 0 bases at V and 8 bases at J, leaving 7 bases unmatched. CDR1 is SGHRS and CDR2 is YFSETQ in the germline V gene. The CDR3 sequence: CASSLGTGTAEAFF. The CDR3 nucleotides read TGCGCCAGCAGCTTGGGGACCGGGACAGCAGAAGCTTTCTTT.

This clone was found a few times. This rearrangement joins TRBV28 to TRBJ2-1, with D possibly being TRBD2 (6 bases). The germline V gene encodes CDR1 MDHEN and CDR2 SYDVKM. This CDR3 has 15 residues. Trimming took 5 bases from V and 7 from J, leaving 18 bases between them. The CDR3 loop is CASSPRDGSLNEQFF. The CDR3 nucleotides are TGTGCCAGCAGTCCCCGGGACGGGAGCTTAAATGAGCAGTTCTTC.

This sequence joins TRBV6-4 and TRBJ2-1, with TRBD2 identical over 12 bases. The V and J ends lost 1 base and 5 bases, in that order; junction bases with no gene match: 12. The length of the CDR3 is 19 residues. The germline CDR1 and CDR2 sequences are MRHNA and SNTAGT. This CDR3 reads CASSDYGLAGGGRDNEQFF. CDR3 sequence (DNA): TGTGCCAGCAGTGACTACGGGCTAGCGGGAGGGGGTAGGGACAATGAGCAGTTCTTC.

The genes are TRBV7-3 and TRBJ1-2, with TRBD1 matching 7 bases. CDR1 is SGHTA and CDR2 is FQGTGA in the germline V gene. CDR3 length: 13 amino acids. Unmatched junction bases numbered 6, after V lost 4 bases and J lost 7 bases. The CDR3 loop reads CASSSSRGVGYTF. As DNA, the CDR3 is TGTGCCAGCAGCTCGTCCAGGGGGGTTGGCTACACCTTC.

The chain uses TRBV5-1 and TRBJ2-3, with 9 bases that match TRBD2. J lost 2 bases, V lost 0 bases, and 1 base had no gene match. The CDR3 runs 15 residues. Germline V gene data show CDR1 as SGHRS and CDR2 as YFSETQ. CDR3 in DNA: TGCGCCAGCAGCTTGGTGGGACTAGCCACAGATACGCAGTATTTT. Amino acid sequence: CASSLVGLATDTQYF.

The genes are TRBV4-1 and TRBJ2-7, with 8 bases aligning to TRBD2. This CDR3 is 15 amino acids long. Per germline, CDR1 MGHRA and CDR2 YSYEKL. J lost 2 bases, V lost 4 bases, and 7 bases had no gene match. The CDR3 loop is CASSPLAGGTYEQYF. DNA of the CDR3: TGCGCCAGCAGCCCCCTGGCGGGAGGCACCTACGAGCAGTACTTC.

The CDR3 protein is CASRTGSDKYNEQFF. Written as DNA, the CDR3 is TGCGCCAGCAGAACGGGTAGCGACAAATACAATGAGCAGTTCTTC. This chain joins TRBV5-1 and TRBJ2-1, with D perhaps TRBD2 (5 bases). Germline V gene data show CDR1 as SGHRS and CDR2 as YFSETQ. Trimming stripped 5 bases from V and 4 bases from J, with 16 bases between. The CDR3 has 15 residues.

CDR3 bases: TGTGCCAGCACCCGGGGGGTGAATGCTTTCTTT. Translating it yields CASTRGVNAFF. The rearrangement uses TRBV6-5 and TRBJ1-1, with TRBD1 as a possible D gene (5 bases). The ends were cut back, 7 bases at V and 11 bases at J, with 14 bases in the middle. The V gene's germline CDR1 is MNHEY and CDR2 SVGAGI. The CDR3 totals 11 residues.

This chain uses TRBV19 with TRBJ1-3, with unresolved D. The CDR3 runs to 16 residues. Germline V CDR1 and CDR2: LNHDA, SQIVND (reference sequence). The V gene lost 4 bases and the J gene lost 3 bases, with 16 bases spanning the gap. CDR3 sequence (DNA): TGTGCCAGTAGTACCCTGCCATCCCCAGGTGGAAACACCATATATTTT. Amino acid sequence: CASSTLPSPGGNTIYF.

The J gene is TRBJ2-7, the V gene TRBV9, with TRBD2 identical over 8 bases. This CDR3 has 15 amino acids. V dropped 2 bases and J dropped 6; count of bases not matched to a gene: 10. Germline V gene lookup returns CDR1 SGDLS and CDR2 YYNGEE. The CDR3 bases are TGTGCCAGCAGCGTGGGGGCTGGACTAGCAAGCGAGCAGTACTTC. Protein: CASSVGAGLASEQYF. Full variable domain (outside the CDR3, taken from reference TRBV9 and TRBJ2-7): DSGVTQTPKHLITATGQRVTLRCSPRSGDLSVYWYQQSLDQGLQFLIQYYNGEERAKGNILERFSAQQFPDLHSELNLSSLELGDSALYFCASSVGAGLASEQYFGPGTRLTVT.

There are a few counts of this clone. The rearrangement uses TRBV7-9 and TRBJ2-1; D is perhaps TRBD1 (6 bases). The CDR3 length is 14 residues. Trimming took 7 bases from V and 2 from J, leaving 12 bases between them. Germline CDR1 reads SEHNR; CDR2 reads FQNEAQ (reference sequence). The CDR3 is CASTYRDAYNEQFF. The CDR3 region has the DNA TGTGCCAGCACGTACAGGGACGCCTACAATGAGCAGTTCTTC.

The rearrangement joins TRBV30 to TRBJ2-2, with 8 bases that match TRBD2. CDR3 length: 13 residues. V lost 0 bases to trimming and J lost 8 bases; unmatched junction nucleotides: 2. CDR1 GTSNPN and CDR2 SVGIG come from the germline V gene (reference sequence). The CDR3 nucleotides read TGTGCCTGGAGTGTCATAGCGGGAGGGGAGCTGTTTTTT. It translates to CAWSVIAGGELFF. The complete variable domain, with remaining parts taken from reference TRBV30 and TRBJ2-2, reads SQTIHQWPATLVQPVGSPLSLECTVEGTSNPNLYWYRQAAGRGLQLLFYSVGIGQISSEVPQNLSASRPQDRQFILSSKKLLLSDSGFYLCAWSVIAGGELFFGEGSRLTVL.

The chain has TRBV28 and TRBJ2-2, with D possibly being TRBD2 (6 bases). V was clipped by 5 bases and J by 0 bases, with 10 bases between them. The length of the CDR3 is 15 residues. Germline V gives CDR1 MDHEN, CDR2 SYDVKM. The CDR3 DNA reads TGTGCCAGCAGTACCGGGACTGCGAACACCGGGGAGCTGTTTTTT. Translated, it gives CASSTGTANTGELFF.

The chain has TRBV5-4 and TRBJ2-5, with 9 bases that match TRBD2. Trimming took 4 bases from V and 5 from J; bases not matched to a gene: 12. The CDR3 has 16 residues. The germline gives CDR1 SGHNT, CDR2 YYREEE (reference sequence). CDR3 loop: CASSPGVAGEGETQYF. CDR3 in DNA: TGTGCCAGCAGCCCCGGGGTAGCGGGAGAAGGGGAGACCCAGTACTTC.

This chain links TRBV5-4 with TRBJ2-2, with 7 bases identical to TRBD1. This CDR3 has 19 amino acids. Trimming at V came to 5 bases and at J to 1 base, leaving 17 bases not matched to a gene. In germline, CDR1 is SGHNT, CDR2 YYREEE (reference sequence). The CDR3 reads CASRFRDRRDLGNTGELFF. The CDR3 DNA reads TGTGCCAGCAGATTCAGGGACAGAAGGGATTTGGGGAACACCGGGGAGCTGTTTTTT.

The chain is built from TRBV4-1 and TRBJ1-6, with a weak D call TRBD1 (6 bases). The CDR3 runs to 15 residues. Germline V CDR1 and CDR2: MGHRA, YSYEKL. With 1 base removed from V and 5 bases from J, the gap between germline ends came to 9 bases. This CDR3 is CASSQGTVDNSPLHF. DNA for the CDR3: TGCGCCAGCAGCCAAGGGACAGTTGATAATTCACCCCTCCACTTT.

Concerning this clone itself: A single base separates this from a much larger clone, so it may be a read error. The CDR3 bases are TGTGCCAGCAGCTTAACCGGCTCTGGAAACACCATATATTTT. It codes for CASSLTGSGNTIYF. The rearrangement joins TRBV7-9 to TRBJ1-3; D remains ambiguous. The germline V gene has CDR1 SEHNR and CDR2 FQNEAQ (reference sequence). This CDR3 is 14 amino acids long. Trimming stripped 2 bases from V and 0 bases from J, with 5 bases between. The full variable domain, with the rest looked up from reference TRBV7-9 and TRBJ1-3, is DTGVSQNPRHKITKRGQNVTFRCDPISEHNRLYWYRQTLGQGPEFLTYFQNEAQLEKSRLLSDRFSAERPKGSFSTLEIQRTEQGDSAMYLCASSLTGSGNTIYFGEGSWLTVV.

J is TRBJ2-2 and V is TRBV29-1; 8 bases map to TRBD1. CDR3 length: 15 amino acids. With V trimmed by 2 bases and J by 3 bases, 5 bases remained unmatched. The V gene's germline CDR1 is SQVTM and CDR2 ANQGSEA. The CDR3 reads CSVEPRQGHTGELFF. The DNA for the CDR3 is TGCAGCGTTGAACCCAGACAGGGGCACACCGGGGAGCTGTTTTTT.